The 26 T cell receptor beta chains below all came from one sample that was sequenced in a study of Graves' ophthalmopathy and Graves' hyperthyroidism. RNA transcripts yielded amplified TCR beta CDR3 regions. Scientists carried out first-round RT-PCR using HTBI primers and then a second-round multiplex PCR. TCRdb independently ran MiXCR on the multiplex PCR reads; one entry per CDR3 protein. The sample lists about 600,000 distinct CDR3 sequences, under 40% occurring once. Material for sequencing was peripheral blood or thyroid tissue (not recorded which). These receptors were obtained from an adult man with Graves' hyperthyroidism.

This rearrangement joins TRBV19 to TRBJ1-2; D not resolved. The length of the CDR3 is 11 residues. Trimming stripped 4 bases from V and 8 bases from J, with 8 bases between. Germline V gene lookup returns CDR1 LNHDA and CDR2 SQIVND (reference sequence). CDR3 amino acids: CASSRWGGYTF. DNA for the CDR3: TGTGCCAGTAGTAGGTGGGGAGGCTACACCTTC.

The chain links TRBV25-1 to TRBJ1-1; D is ambiguous. V lost 8 bases, J lost 1 base, and 23 bases lay in between. Germline V CDR1 and CDR2: MGHDK, SYGVNS. This CDR3 spans 17 amino acids. In DNA, the CDR3 is TGTGCCAGCCAAGATACCCCCCTTGGTATATCGAACACTGAAGCTTTCTTT. The encoded protein is CASQDTPLGISNTEAFF. Full variable domain (missing parts from reference TRBV25-1 and TRBJ1-1): EADIYQTPRYLVIGTGKKITLECSQTMGHDKMYWYQQDPGMELHLIHYSYGVNSTEKGDLSSESTVSRIRTEHFPLTLESARPSHTSQYLCASQDTPLGISNTEAFFGQGTRLTVV.

This clonotype was picked up many times. V gene TRBV7-8 combines with J gene TRBJ1-5; D ambiguous. V was trimmed by 2 bases and J by 4 bases, leaving 18 bases between them. The germline CDR1 and CDR2 sequences are SGHVS and FQNEAQ. The CDR3 is made up of 17 amino acids. CDR3 in DNA: TGTGCCAGCAGCTTAAAGGGAGAAAGACTACCAAATCAGCCCCAGCATTTT. Translation gives CASSLKGERLPNQPQHF. Variable domain in full (rest from reference TRBV7-8 and TRBJ1-5): GAGVSQSPRYKVAKRGQDVALRCDPISGHVSLFWYQQALGQGPEFLTYFQNEAQLDKSGLPSDRFFAERPEGSVSTLKIQRTQQEDSAVYLCASSLKGERLPNQPQHFGDGTRLSIL.

The rearrangement uses TRBV20-1 and TRBJ2-7; TRBD1 agrees at 7 bases. This CDR3 spans 14 amino acids. V shed 1 base, J shed 1 base, and the junction held 4 bases outside the gene matches. Looked up from germline, CDR1 is DFQATT and CDR2 is SNEGSKA (reference sequence). CDR3 protein: CSARGDRASYEQYF. DNA of the CDR3: TGCAGTGCTAGAGGTGACAGGGCATCCTACGAGCAGTACTTC.

About this clonotype: A much larger clone is a single base away; this may be a read error. The rearrangement links TRBV7-9 to TRBJ1-2, with D possibly being TRBD1 (6 bases). The CDR3 is made up of 15 amino acids. Germline V gives CDR1 SEHNR, CDR2 FQNEAQ (reference sequence). In DNA, the CDR3 is TGCGCCAGCAGCCGAGACGCAGGGGCCGGGTATGGCTACACCTTC. This sequence encodes CASSRDAGAGYGYTF. The full variable domain, in which reference TRBV7-9 and TRBJ1-2 provide the parts outside the CDR3, is DTGVSQNPRHKITKRGQNVTFRCDPISEHNRLYWYRQTLGQGPEFLTYFQNEAQLEKSRLLSDRFSAERPKGSFSTLEIQRTEQGDSAMYLCASSRDAGAGYGYTFGSGTRLTVV.

In its sample, this clonotype was seen a few times. The genes are TRBV7-2 and TRBJ1-1; D is perhaps TRBD1 (6 bases). This CDR3 region has 15 residues. V lost 0 bases and J 4 bases, leaving 12 bases between the germline ends. Germline CDR1 SGHTA, CDR2 FQGNSA. CDR3 coding DNA: TGTGCCAGCAGCTTAGCAGGGGGGCGCAGCACTGAAGCTTTCTTT. Protein sequence: CASSLAGGRSTEAFF. The whole variable domain, filled in from reference TRBV7-2 and TRBJ1-1, reads GAGVSQSPSNKVTEKGKDVELRCDPISGHTALYWYRQSLGQGLEFLIYFQGNSAPDKSGLPSDRFSAERTGGSVSTLTIQRTQQEDSAVYLCASSLAGGRSTEAFFGQGTRLTVV.

The sample holds one count of this clonotype. This chain uses TRBV29-1 with TRBJ1-2; possibly TRBD1 for D (5 bases). CDR3 size: 14 residues. V lost 6 bases and J lost 0, with 14 bases in between. Germline CDR1 is SQVTM and CDR2 is ANQGSEA. CDR3 nucleotide sequence: TGCAGCGTGGCCACGACAGACACTAACTATGGCTACACCTTC. Amino acid sequence: CSVATTDTNYGYTF.

As concerns this clonotype: A single base separates this from a much larger clone, so it may be a read error. The rearrangement joins TRBV20-1 to TRBJ1-4; D unclear. CDR3 length equals 15 residues. V was shortened by 3 bases and J by 7 bases, with 18 bases between the two germline ends. Looked up from germline, CDR1 is DFQATT and CDR2 is SNEGSKA (reference sequence). The CDR3 protein is CSASPEANFGEKLFF. CDR3 nucleotides: TGCAGTGCTAGCCCGGAGGCGAATTTTGGTGAAAAACTGTTTTTT.

This clonotype has only a few counts. The rearrangement joins TRBV4-1 to TRBJ1-5, with TRBD1 as a possible D gene (6 bases). Germline V lookup: CDR1 MGHRA, CDR2 YSYEKL. The CDR3 is made up of 16 amino acids. Trimming removed 0 bases from V and 5 bases from J, with 14 bases in between. CDR3 nucleotide sequence: TGCGCCAGCAGCCAAGATCTCGAGACAGGTTATCAGCCCCAGCATTTT. It is translated as CASSQDLETGYQPQHF.

This clonotype was counted at least ten times. V is TRBV5-1 and J is TRBJ1-1; no clear D gene. V was pared by 0 bases and J by 7 bases, with 13 bases between. Germline V gives CDR1 SGHRS, CDR2 YFSETQ. The CDR3 is made up of 14 amino acids. The CDR3 DNA follows: TGCGCCAGCAGCTTGGGATCTACGGCAGATGAAGCTTTCTTT. Translated, it gives CASSLGSTADEAFF.

The rearrangement uses TRBV11-2 and TRBJ2-2, with 8 bases lining up with TRBD2. In germline, CDR1 is SGHAT, CDR2 FQNNGV. Losses at the gene ends were 6 bases for V and 2 bases for J; bases not matched to a gene: 5. The CDR3 loop spans 15 amino acids. The CDR3 nucleotides are TGTGCCAGCAGACCCGGGACTAGTAACACCGGGGAGCTGTTTTTT. Translating gives CASRPGTSNTGELFF.

Concerning this clonotype: A read error may explain this, as a much larger clone is one base away. The chain employs TRBV9 and TRBJ1-6; D unclear. The CDR3 covers 14 residues. The germline CDR1 and CDR2 sequences are SGDLS and YYNGEE. CDR3 DNA: TGTGCCAGCAGCTTCCCGCAAGGGAATTTACCCCTCCACTTT. It encodes CASSFPQGNLPLHF.

In the case of this clonotype: A read error may explain this, as a much larger clone is one base away. The J gene is TRBJ2-2, the V gene TRBV7-9; no clear D gene. Germline V gene lookup returns CDR1 SEHNR and CDR2 FQNEAQ (reference sequence). This CDR3 comprises 15 residues. V shed 5 bases and J shed 3 bases, with 13 bases lying between them. CDR3 loop: CASSQRWSDTGELFF. CDR3 DNA: TGTGCCAGCAGCCAGAGATGGTCGGACACCGGGGAGCTGTTTTTT.

This sequence joins TRBV19 and TRBJ1-6; no reliable D call. The CDR3 has 15 amino acids. The germline CDR1 and CDR2 sequences are LNHDA and SQIVND (reference sequence). Trimming took off 9 bases at V and 7 bases at J, with 19 bases between the two ends. The CDR3 nucleotides read TGTGCCAGCAGCTTAGCCCGGACCGTCAATTCACCCCTCCACTTT. This codes for CASSLARTVNSPLHF.

The rearrangement links TRBV7-9 to TRBJ2-2, with D possibly TRBD2 on 6 matching bases. Germline V gene sequence: CDR1 SEHNR, CDR2 FQNEAQ (reference sequence). There are 17 residues in the CDR3. V was shortened by 4 bases and J by 2 bases, with 17 bases between the two germline ends. The CDR3 nucleotides are TGTGCCAGCAGCTCCCCGGGGAGGCGGCAAAACACCGGGGAGCTGTTTTTT. It translates to CASSSPGRRQNTGELFF. Full variable domain (missing parts from reference TRBV7-9 and TRBJ2-2): DTGVSQNPRHKITKRGQNVTFRCDPISEHNRLYWYRQTLGQGPEFLTYFQNEAQLEKSRLLSDRFSAERPKGSFSTLEIQRTEQGDSAMYLCASSSPGRRQNTGELFFGEGSRLTVL.

This chain joins TRBV15 and TRBJ2-7; no clear D. Trimming took 0 bases from V and 3 from J, leaving 12 bases between them. From germline, CDR1 is LNHNV and CDR2 YYDKDF (reference sequence). The CDR3 contains 15 residues. The CDR3 protein is CATSRDFSADYEQYF. CDR3 bases: TGTGCCACCAGCAGAGATTTCAGTGCCGACTACGAGCAGTACTTC.

This clonotype was seen at least ten times. The J gene is TRBJ1-6, the V gene TRBV7-8, with TRBD1 identical over 7 bases. After removal of 5 bases from V and 9 bases from J, the junction contained 4 bases not matched to a gene. The CDR3 is 13 amino acids. The V gene's germline CDR1 is SGHVS and CDR2 FQNEAQ. CDR3 amino acids: CASSPGTVSPLHF. As DNA, the CDR3 is TGTGCCAGCAGCCCCGGGACAGTTTCACCCCTCCACTTT.

The rearrangement joins TRBV20-1 to TRBJ1-6; no reliable D call. This CDR3 is 15 amino acids long. V gave up 1 base and J gave up 7 bases, with 14 bases separating them. The germline CDR1 and CDR2 sequences are DFQATT and SNEGSKA (reference sequence). The CDR3 region is CSARVGGFWNSPLHF. The CDR3 DNA reads TGCAGTGCTAGAGTTGGAGGATTTTGGAATTCACCCCTCCACTTT.

A note on this clonotype: Just one base apart from a much larger clone, this may be a read error. J is TRBJ2-6 and V is TRBV6-1, with TRBD1 as a possible D gene (5 bases). CDR3 size: 17 residues. In germline, CDR1 is MNHNS, CDR2 SASEGT. The CDR3 here is CASSEAWQISGADVLTF. For the CDR3, the DNA is TGTGCCAGCAGTGAAGCTTGGCAGATCTCTGGGGCCGACGTCCTGACTTTC.

This clonotype came up once. V and J are TRBV7-9 and TRBJ2-1, with 10 bases lining up with TRBD2. After removal of 3 bases from V and 4 bases from J, the junction contained 3 bases not matched to a gene. Germline-derived CDR1 and CDR2 are SEHNR and FQNEAQ (reference sequence). The CDR3 is made up of 15 amino acids. The CDR3 sequence is CASSLSGRAYNEQFF. CDR3 nucleotides: TGTGCCAGCAGCTTGAGCGGGAGGGCATACAATGAGCAGTTCTTC.

The V gene is TRBV12-3 or TRBV12-4, the J gene TRBJ1-1; no firm D call. V dropped 8 bases and J dropped 1 base, with 23 bases sitting between them. The CDR3 covers 17 residues. CDR3 sequence reads: CASSPRGAGTSNTEAFF. The CDR3 DNA is TGTGCCAGCTCACCACGTGGAGCGGGTACGTCGAACACTGAAGCTTTCTTT.

This clonotype was seen at least ten times. The chain joins TRBV12-3 or TRBV12-4 to TRBJ2-5; 9 nucleotides line up with TRBD2. J gave up 5 bases and V 7 bases, and 11 bases lay outside the gene matches. This CDR3 has 15 amino acids. The DNA of the CDR3 is TGTGCCAGCACCCCCCTCGGCGGGGGGGCGGAGACCCAGTACTTC. It translates to CASTPLGGGAETQYF.

The rearrangement uses TRBV24-1 and TRBJ2-1; 7 nucleotides match TRBD2. The junction had 2 bases not matched to a gene; V was cut back by 5 bases and J by 8 bases. The CDR3 covers 12 residues. Germline V CDR1 and CDR2: KGHDR, SFDVKD. The CDR3 coding sequence is TGTGCCACCAGTGGGACTAGTGATGAGCAGTTCTTC. This codes for CATSGTSDEQFF.

Concerning this clonotype: The junction differs from germline at one of its ends, possibly a read error. The chain has TRBV19 and TRBJ1-1; TRBD1 agrees at 9 bases. Germline assignment: CDR1 LNHDA and CDR2 SQIVND (reference sequence). The CDR3 contains 17 residues. The DNA for the CDR3 is TGTGCCAGTAGTATAGGGGGGACAGGGCTCATGAACACTGAAGCTTTCTTC. It codes for CASSIGGTGLMNTEAFF.

The rearrangement links TRBV2 to TRBJ1-4; 9 bases map to TRBD1. J was trimmed by 5 bases and V by 5 bases; bases with no gene match: 6. CDR1 and CDR2 from the germline V gene are SNHLY and FYNNEI. The CDR3 runs to 15 residues. The CDR3: CASSTQGAQNEKLFF. The CDR3 nucleotides are TGTGCCAGCAGTACACAGGGGGCGCAGAATGAAAAACTGTTTTTT.

As to this clonotype: This sequence may be a read error, since a much larger clone differs from it by one base. This rearrangement joins TRBV2 to TRBJ1-6; D not certain. The CDR3 extends over 11 amino acids. Germline loops: CDR1 SNHLY, CDR2 FYNNEI. V was pared by 10 bases and J by 8 bases, with 9 bases between. CDR3 in amino acids: CAIRKDSPLHF. Here the CDR3 DNA reads TGTGCCATCCGCAAGGATTCACCCCTCCACTTT.